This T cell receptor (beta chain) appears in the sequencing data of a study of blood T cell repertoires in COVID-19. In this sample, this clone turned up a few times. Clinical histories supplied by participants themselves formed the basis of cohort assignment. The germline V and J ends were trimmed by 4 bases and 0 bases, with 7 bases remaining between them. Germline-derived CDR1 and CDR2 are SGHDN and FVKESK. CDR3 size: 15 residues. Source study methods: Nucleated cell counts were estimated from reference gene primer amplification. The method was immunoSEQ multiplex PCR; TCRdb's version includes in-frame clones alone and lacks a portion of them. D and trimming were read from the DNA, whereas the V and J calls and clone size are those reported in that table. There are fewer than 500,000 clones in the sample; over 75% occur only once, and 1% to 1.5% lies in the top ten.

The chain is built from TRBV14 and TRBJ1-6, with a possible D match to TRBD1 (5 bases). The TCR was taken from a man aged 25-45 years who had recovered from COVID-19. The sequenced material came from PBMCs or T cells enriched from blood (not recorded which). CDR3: CASSPGISYNSPLHF. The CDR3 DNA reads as TGTGCCAGCAGCCCAGGGATCTCCTATAATTCACCCCTCCACTTT.